These T cell receptor beta chains were read from a single sample in a study of vaccination and CD4 T cells after COVID-19. These TCRs' antigens remain unknown. TCRdb fed the PCR reads into MiXCR, producing one record per CDR3 protein. The sample consists of 9,500 to 12,000 distinct CDR3 sequences, about 50% of them appearing once. Sequencing was done on a sample of CD4+ T cells from blood, cultured in vitro. These receptors were taken from a human donor who had recovered from COVID-19. CDR3s include the opening cysteine and the closing phenylalanine or tryptophan. D genes are given only for firm matches. Part of the rows lack a size; the others show once, few, many or a class for expanded clones.

j_call cdr3_length d_call clone_size v_call cdr3_aa cdr3_nt
TRBJ1-1 12 - few TRBV7-9 CASSLSGGGAFF TGTGCCAGCAGCTTATCGGGGGGTGGGGCTTTCTTT
TRBJ1-1 14 TRBD1 - TRBV5-1 CASSAGQVGAEAFF TGCGCCAGCAGCGCGGGACAGGTGGGGGCTGAAGCTTTCTTT
TRBJ1-2 14 - - TRBV5-4 CASSLLQGNYGYTF TGTGCCAGCAGCTTATTACAGGGCAACTATGGCTACACCTTC
TRBJ2-5 16 - once TRBV23-1 CASSHSGPWMAETQYF TGCGCCAGCAGTCATTCCGGGCCTTGGATGGCAGAGACCCAGTACTTC
TRBJ1-5 15 - - TRBV20-1 CSARDIGRINQPQHF TGCAGTGCTAGAGATATCGGACGGATCAATCAGCCCCAGCATTTT
TRBJ1-6 14 - - TRBV19 CASSLQAYNSPLHF TGTGCCAGTAGTCTCCAGGCCTATAATTCACCCCTCCACTTT
TRBJ1-2 15 TRBD1 - TRBV2 CASRDPGTGGAGYTF TGTGCCAGCAGGGACCCCGGGACAGGGGGCGCCGGCTACACCTTC
TRBJ1-1 14 - - TRBV12-3/TRBV12-4 CASSLRGATTEAFF TGTGCCAGCAGTTTACGGGGGGCTACGACTGAAGCTTTCTTT
TRBJ1-6 15 - - TRBV2 CASSTEGTRESPLHF TGTGCCAGCAGTACCGAGGGGACCCGCGAGTCACCCCTCCACTTT
TRBJ2-1 15 - - TRBV20-1 CSAPRRDKSYNEQFF TGCAGTGCACCCAGGCGGGACAAATCCTACAATGAGCAGTTCTTC
TRBJ1-1 14 TRBD1 - TRBV20-1 CSAREGQGKAEAFF TGCAGTGCTAGAGAGGGACAGGGTAAGGCTGAAGCTTTCTTT
TRBJ2-5 14 - - TRBV6-2/TRBV6-3 CASSYLTREETQYF TGTGCCAGCAGTTACCTAACACGGGAGGAGACCCAGTACTTC
TRBJ1-5 13 - - TRBV5-1 CASSLEGYQPQHF TGCGCCAGCAGCTTGGAGGGTTATCAGCCCCAGCATTTT
TRBJ2-5 15 TRBD2 - TRBV11-2 CASSLDGTSWETQYF TGTGCCAGCAGCTTAGACGGGACTAGCTGGGAGACCCAGTACTTC
TRBJ2-5 16 TRBD1 - TRBV6-1 CASSGLSGTVQETQYF TGTGCCAGCAGTGGGCTCTCCGGGACAGTACAAGAGACCCAGTACTTC
TRBJ1-2 13 - few TRBV2 CASSDDGQYGYTF TGTGCCAGCAGTGACGACGGGCAGTATGGCTACACCTTC
TRBJ1-1 12 TRBD1 - TRBV20-1 CSAGQGTLEAFF TGCAGTGCTGGACAGGGCACCCTTGAAGCTTTCTTT
TRBJ2-2 17 - - TRBV27 CASSLSPGTIFRGELFF TGTGCCAGCAGTTTATCTCCTGGGACAATATTTCGTGGGGAGCTGTTTTTT
TRBJ2-5 14 - - TRBV7-7 CASSRRGGLETQYF TGTGCCAGCAGCCGACGGGGCGGACTGGAGACCCAGTACTTC
TRBJ1-1 14 TRBD1 - TRBV6-5 CASSSRGQRTEAFF TGTGCCAGCAGTTCCCGGGGACAGAGGACTGAAGCTTTCTTT
TRBJ2-3 13 - - TRBV7-2 CASSGTRSHTQYF TGTGCCAGCAGCGGGACTCGTTCACATACGCAGTATTTT
TRBJ1-3 15 - once TRBV6-5 CASSSRGETGNTIYF TGTGCCAGCAGTTCCCGGGGGGAAACTGGAAACACCATATATTTT
TRBJ1-6 15 - - TRBV6-1 CASSEARVRNSPLHF TGTGCCAGCAGTGAAGCCAGGGTAAGGAATTCACCCCTCCACTTT
TRBJ2-7 14 TRBD2 - TRBV20-1 CSARDRGGSYEQYF TGCAGTGCTAGAGATCGGGGGGGTTCTTACGAGCAGTACTTC
TRBJ2-3 14 TRBD2 few TRBV20-1 CSARDSGRVDTQYF TGCAGTGCTAGAGATAGCGGGAGGGTTGATACGCAGTATTTT
TRBJ2-2 17 TRBD1 - TRBV6-2/TRBV6-3 CASRSHRTGYNTGELFF TGTGCCAGCAGATCCCATAGGACAGGATACAACACCGGGGAGCTGTTTTTT
TRBJ1-2 13 TRBD1 - TRBV20-1 CSATFGTDYGYTF TGCAGTGCCACTTTCGGGACAGACTATGGCTACACCTTC
TRBJ1-2 13 - - TRBV5-1 CASSLEGLYGYTF TGCGCCAGCAGCTTGGAAGGGCTCTATGGCTACACCTTC
TRBJ1-2 14 - - TRBV19 CASSIGQANYGYTF TGTGCCAGTAGTATAGGACAGGCAAACTATGGCTACACCTTC
TRBJ1-2 15 TRBD1 few TRBV19 CASSIGQGGNYGYTF TGTGCCAGTAGTATAGGCCAGGGGGGGAACTATGGCTACACCTTC
TRBJ2-5 12 - - TRBV2 CASSDSQETQYF TGTGCCAGCAGTGATTCCCAAGAGACCCAGTACTTC
TRBJ2-5 13 TRBD1 - TRBV6-1 CASSGQGRETQYF TGTGCCAGCAGCGGACAGGGGAGAGAGACCCAGTACTTC
TRBJ1-1 15 TRBD1 - TRBV24-1 CATSDPSGGNTEAFF TGTGCCACCAGTGACCCCTCAGGGGGCAACACTGAAGCTTTCTTT
TRBJ2-7 15 - - TRBV7-2 CASSVVLGPSYEQYF TGTGCCAGCAGCGTAGTCCTTGGTCCCTCCTACGAGCAGTACTTC
TRBJ1-2 16 TRBD1 - TRBV29-1 CSVEGDSDSSNYGYTF TGCAGCGTTGAGGGGGACAGTGATTCGAGTAACTATGGCTACACCTTC
TRBJ1-1 16 - - TRBV20-1 CSARNLQGPMNTEAFF TGCAGTGCTAGAAATCTCCAGGGGCCAATGAACACTGAAGCTTTCTTT
TRBJ2-7 15 - - TRBV6-1 CASKSQSVGSYEQYF TGTGCCAGCAAGTCCCAATCGGTGGGCTCCTACGAGCAGTACTTC
TRBJ2-7 14 - few TRBV27 CASRPTGRKYEQYF TGTGCCAGCAGACCTACAGGGAGGAAATACGAGCAGTACTTC
TRBJ1-1 12 - - TRBV19 CASSTRVAEAFF TGTGCCAGTAGTACCAGGGTCGCTGAAGCTTTCTTT
TRBJ1-1 13 - - TRBV5-1 CASRVRGATEAFF TGCGCCAGCAGAGTCCGGGGGGCCACTGAAGCTTTCTTT
TRBJ2-5 15 TRBD2 - TRBV6-2/TRBV6-3 CASSYGRLARETQYF TGTGCCAGCAGTTACGGTAGACTAGCCCGGGAGACCCAGTACTTC
TRBJ2-2 15 TRBD2 - TRBV24-1 CATSDLLADTGELFF TGTGCCACCAGTGATTTACTAGCGGACACCGGGGAGCTGTTTTTT
TRBJ1-3 16 - - TRBV28 CASSLNRFHSGNTIYF TGTGCCAGCAGCTTAAACAGGTTCCACTCTGGAAACACCATATATTTT
TRBJ2-3 14 - once TRBV7-7 CASSPGGRYDTQYF TGTGCTAGCAGCCCAGGGGGGCGGTACGATACGCAGTATTTT
TRBJ2-1 15 - - TRBV30 CAWSGTGSSYNEQFF TGTGCCTGGAGTGGGACGGGTAGCTCCTACAATGAGCAGTTCTTC
TRBJ2-2 15 TRBD2 once TRBV18 CASSTGTRFTGELFF TGTGCCAGCTCAACTGGGACTAGATTTACCGGGGAGCTGTTTTTT
TRBJ1-2 14 - - TRBV30 CAWRPEGLNYGYTF TGTGCCTGGAGACCCGAAGGGCTTAACTATGGCTACACCTTC
TRBJ1-4 15 - - TRBV28 CASTPLGTDNEKLFF TGTGCCAGCACCCCTCTGGGTACGGATAATGAAAAACTGTTTTTT
TRBJ2-5 14 TRBD1 - TRBV7-2 CASSPTTGQGTQYF TGTGCCAGCAGCCCTACCACGGGACAGGGAACCCAGTACTTC
TRBJ1-2 13 - few TRBV12-3/TRBV12-4 CASTPGEINGYTF TGTGCCAGCACGCCCGGGGAAATTAATGGCTACACCTTC
TRBJ1-6 14 - medium-sized TRBV28 CANSGPGGSSPLHF TGTGCCAACTCCGGGCCCGGCGGCAGTTCACCCCTCCACTTT